What follows is one T cell receptor (beta chain) and its context. Its antigen is currently unknown. In the naive CD8 group, cells lacked CD45RO and were positively selected for CCR7, so terminally differentiated effector memory CD45RA+ cells were left out. This sample stems from a study of shared clonotypes between healthy human individuals. Study observations and caveats: Sequencing depth was a factor that was expected to affect clonotype sharing among donors. Larger estimated richness was generally seen in naive subsets than in memory subsets.

Assay: immunoSEQ multiplex PCR; the TCRdb copy retains only in-frame clones and omits some. The repertoire includes about 2.1 million clones, just under 95% of them detected once, and around 1.8% sits in the top ten. Per the germline V gene, CDR1 is LNHDA and CDR2 is SQIVND (reference sequence). The CDR3 is 17 residues long. Trimming removed 5 bases at V and 0 bases at J, with 17 bases between. J is TRBJ2-4 and V is TRBV19; possible D gene TRBD2, 6 bases. What was sequenced was naive CD8+ T cells from PBMCs. This sequence originates from a man between 18 and 35 years old in good health. Some clones in this sample may be carry-over from other donors' samples. CDR3 bases: TGTGCCAGTAGTCTGGCGGGATACATTATAGCCAAAAACATTCAGTACTTC. The encoded protein is CASSLAGYIIAKNIQYF.